This T cell receptor (beta chain) was recovered during a study of T cells of healthy individuals. TCRdb recomputed calls from the 5' RACE reads with MiXCR, one row per CDR3 protein. The sample yields 95,000 to 100,000 distinct CDR3 sequences, 15% to 20% seen once. This clonotype was seen many times. The CDR3 runs 14 residues. V dropped 3 bases and J dropped 4 bases, with 15 bases sitting between them. CDR1 SQVTM and CDR2 ANQGSEA come from the germline V gene. The rearrangement uses TRBV29-1 and TRBJ1-2; D remains unclear. This TCR came from a human donor in good health. CDR3 DNA sequence: TGCAGCGTTGAGGGAGTGCCGGGGTCCTATGGCTACACCTTC. Encoded protein: CSVEGVPGSYGYTF.